These T cell receptor beta chains were read from a single sample in a study of OX40 agonist ivuxolimab in advanced cancers. Generated by immunoSEQ multiplex PCR, the TCRdb table keeps only in-frame clones and is missing some. Among 70,000 to 90,000 clones listed, 75% to 90% were seen once. The sequencing here drew on CD4+ or CD8+ T cells sorted from blood, taken in a trial of the OX40 agonist ivuxolimab. These receptors all stem from an adult with an advanced solid tumor such as melanoma, head and neck, liver or kidney cancer. Both conserved end residues are part of each CDR3. A D gene is named only where the DNA matches it firmly. Part of the rows lack a size; the others show once, few, many or a class for expanded clones.

>TRBJ1-4|NA|TRBV7-6|NA
CASSPNWGANEKLFF
TGTGCCAGCAGCCCAAACTGGGGGGCGAATGAAAAACTGTTTTTT
>TRBJ2-5|NA|TRBV4-1|NA
CASSQAPGAGETQYF
TGCGCCAGCAGCCAAGCCCCCGGGGCTGGGGAGACCCAGTACTTC
>TRBJ2-7|NA|TRBV6-1|TRBD1
CALTPGGYEQYF
TGTGCCCTCACGCCAGGGGGCTACGAGCAGTACTTC
>TRBJ2-1|NA|TRBV18|TRBD2
CASSPTSGEQFF
TGTGCCAGCTCCCCGACTAGCGGGGAGCAGTTCTTC
>TRBJ2-1|NA|TRBV21-1|NA
CASSKVGGAFYNEQFF
TGTGCCAGCAGCAAAGTGGGGGGCGCGTTCTACAATGAGCAGTTCTTC
>TRBJ1-5|NA|TRBV10-3|NA
CAISDPGRINQPQHF
TGTGCCATCAGTGACCCAGGGAGAATAAATCAGCCCCAGCATTTT
>TRBJ2-5|NA|TRBV5-1|TRBD1
CASSLAGTGGGETQYF
TGCGCCAGCAGCTTAGCCGGGACAGGGGGCGGGGAGACCCAGTACTTC
>TRBJ2-3|few|TRBV9|NA
CASSRDWTDTQYF
TGTGCCAGCAGTCGGGACTGGACAGATACGCAGTATTTT
>TRBJ1-5|NA|TRBV5-1|NA
CASPTLKEGIGQPQHF
TGCGCCAGCCCAACTCTAAAGGAGGGAATCGGTCAGCCCCAGCATTTT
>TRBJ1-1|NA|TRBV19|NA
CASSLQGRNTEAFF
TGTGCCAGTAGTCTACAGGGTCGAAACACTGAAGCTTTCTTT
>TRBJ2-1|once|TRBV5-4|NA
CASSLERGVHNEQFF
TGTGCCAGCAGCTTGGAACGGGGAGTACACAATGAGCAGTTCTTC
>TRBJ2-3|NA|TRBV15|NA
CATSRDFILDRLGPDTQYF
TGTGCCACCAGCAGAGATTTCATCTTAGACCGTTTAGGGCCAGATACGCAGTATTTT
>TRBJ2-5|NA|TRBV18|NA
CASSPTGQETQYF
TGTGCCAGCTCACCAACCGGACAAGAGACCCAGTACTTC
>TRBJ1-2|NA|TRBV6-5|TRBD1
CASSTSGGTNYGYTF
TGTGCCAGCAGTACATCAGGGGGTACTAACTATGGCTACACCTTC
>TRBJ2-3|NA|TRBV6-5|NA
CASSYGRGAGTDTQYF
TGTGCCAGCAGTTACGGCAGGGGGGCGGGCACAGATACGCAGTATTTT
>TRBJ2-3|NA|TRBV7-9|NA
CASSVGWDSNPDTQYF
TGTGCCAGCAGCGTAGGATGGGACTCCAACCCCGATACGCAGTATTTT
>TRBJ1-1|once|TRBV10-3|NA
CAISDWETEAFF
TGTGCCATCAGTGATTGGGAGACTGAAGCTTTCTTT
>TRBJ2-7|NA|TRBV6-7|TRBD2
CASSYLSTGTSGGYEQYF
TGTGCCAGCAGTTACTTAAGCACCGGGACTAGCGGAGGCTACGAGCAGTACTTC
>TRBJ2-3|NA|TRBV4-1|NA
CASSQGWADTQYF
TGCGCCAGCAGCCAGGGGTGGGCAGATACGCAGTATTTT
>TRBJ1-6|NA|TRBV5-1|NA
CASSFIELQGSPLHF
TGCGCCAGCAGCTTTATTGAACTACAGGGATCACCCCTCCACTTT
>TRBJ1-2|NA|TRBV6-5|NA
CASSSQNGYGYTF
TGTGCCAGCAGTTCTCAAAACGGGTATGGCTACACCTTC
>TRBJ2-7|NA|TRBV9|NA
CASSPSQGREQYF
TGTGCCAGCAGCCCATCCCAGGGGAGGGAGCAGTACTTC
>TRBJ1-2|NA|TRBV7-8|NA
CASSAQPDGYGYTF
TGTGCCAGCAGCGCCCAGCCGGATGGCTATGGCTACACCTTC
>TRBJ2-1|NA|TRBV15|TRBD2
CATSRDKGTSGYNEQFF
TGTGCCACCAGCAGAGATAAAGGGACTAGCGGATACAATGAGCAGTTCTTC
>TRBJ2-7|NA|TRBV19|TRBD1
CASSMRSGTGLSEQYF
TGTGCCAGTAGTATGAGGTCCGGGACAGGGTTGTCCGAGCAGTACTTC
>TRBJ2-5|NA|TRBV7-2|NA
CASSRRTQETQYF
TGTGCCAGCAGCCGACGGACTCAAGAGACCCAGTACTTC
>TRBJ1-2|NA|TRBV7-9|NA
CASSLDTYGYTF
TGTGCCAGCAGCTTAGACACCTATGGCTACACCTTC
>TRBJ2-3|NA|TRBV6-5|TRBD2
CASSSQGLRSTDTQYF
TGTGCCAGCAGTTCCCAGGGACTACGTAGCACAGATACGCAGTATTTT
>TRBJ1-2|NA|TRBV7-9|NA
CASSLDHSAAGYTF
TGTGCCAGCAGCTTAGATCACTCCGCGGCTGGCTACACCTTC
>TRBJ2-1|NA|TRBV29-1|NA
CSVGGGEQFF
TGCAGCGTGGGAGGGGGTGAGCAGTTCTTC
>TRBJ2-6|NA|TRBV7-9|TRBD1
CASSLAQGAGANVLTF
TGTGCCAGCAGCTTAGCACAGGGGGCTGGGGCCAACGTCCTGACTTTC
>TRBJ1-6|NA|TRBV5-1|NA
CASSLDGQKNSPLHF
TGCGCCAGCAGCTTGGACGGCCAGAAAAATTCACCCCTCCACTTT
>TRBJ2-5|once|TRBV7-2|TRBD2
CASSSTGTSGLRETQYF
TGTGCCAGCAGCTCAACCGGGACTAGCGGACTTCGAGAGACCCAGTACTTC
>TRBJ2-1|NA|TRBV10-1|TRBD2
CASSPGTSGTNEQFF
TGCGCCAGCAGCCCCGGGACTAGCGGGACGAATGAGCAGTTCTTC
>TRBJ1-6|NA|TRBV6-4|NA
CASRDTDQQGSGNSPLHF
TGTGCCAGCAGGGATACCGACCAACAGGGAAGTGGTAATTCACCCCTCCACTTT
>TRBJ1-3|NA|TRBV19|TRBD1
CASHRGISGNTIYF
TGTGCCAGTCACAGGGGGATCTCTGGAAACACCATATATTTT
>TRBJ1-1|NA|TRBV27|NA
CASTRMAGNTEAFF
TGTGCCAGCACCCGTATGGCGGGGAACACTGAAGCTTTCTTT
>TRBJ2-5|NA|TRBV30|NA
CAWSARETQYF
TGTGCCTGGAGTGCCCGGGAGACCCAGTACTTC
>TRBJ2-7|NA|TRBV2|NA
CASARGDYEQYF
TGTGCCAGCGCAAGGGGAGATTACGAGCAGTACTTC
>TRBJ2-1|NA|TRBV30|TRBD1
CALTGTGDYNEQFF
TGTGCCTTGACCGGGACAGGGGATTACAATGAGCAGTTCTTC
>TRBJ2-1|few|TRBV5-1|TRBD2
CASRSTSGQNEQFF
TGCGCCAGCAGATCGACTAGCGGGCAGAATGAGCAGTTCTTC